Listed here are 5 T cell receptor beta chains from one sample, sequenced in a study of CD8+CD57+ T cells in acquired aplastic anemia. It was genomic DNA that served as the template for profiling TCR beta VDJ and CDR3. TCRdb redid the calling of the reads with MiXCR, one entry per CDR3 protein. The table records 200,000 to 250,000 distinct CDR3 sequences, roughly 35% of them present only once. The sequenced sample consisted of sorted CD4+, CD8+, or CD8+CD57+ T cells (not recorded which) from PBMCs. The receptors were gathered from a human donor in good health, serving as a control.

Many counts were recorded for this clonotype. This chain connects TRBV2 to TRBJ1-2; no clear D gene. Germline values: CDR1 SNHLY, CDR2 FYNNEI. The CDR3 has 14 amino acids. The V end lost 5 bases, the J end lost 4 bases, and 14 bases lay between the germline ends. CDR3 DNA: TGTGCCAGCAGTTTGGAGACTGGAGGCTATGGCTACACCTTC. Protein: CASSLETGGYGYTF.

This clonotype was found many times. This rearrangement joins TRBV5-8 to TRBJ1-2; D remains unclear. Germline V gene lookup returns CDR1 SGHTS and CDR2 YDEGEE. This CDR3 has 11 amino acids. V gave up 2 bases and J gave up 4 bases, with 3 bases separating them. The CDR3, as DNA: TGTGCCAGCAGCTTATTCTATGGCTACACCTTC. Its translation: CASSLFYGYTF. Using reference TRBV5-8 and TRBJ1-2 for the parts outside the CDR3, the full variable domain is EAGVTQSPTHLIKTRGQQATLRCSPISGHTSVYWYQQALGLGLQFLLWYDEGEERNRGNFPPRFSGRQFPNYSSELNVNALELEDSALYLCASSLFYGYTFGSGTRLTVV.

This clonotype was seen at least ten times. The chain links TRBV7-9 to TRBJ1-2, with D uncertain. The germline V gene has CDR1 SEHNR and CDR2 FQNEAQ (reference sequence). V was trimmed by 3 bases and J by 6 bases, leaving 17 bases between them. The CDR3 loop spans 15 amino acids. In DNA form, the CDR3 reads TGTGCCAGCAGCTTGCACGTACCGGAGTTGAATGGCTACACCTTC. Encoded protein: CASSLHVPELNGYTF.

This clonotype was found many times. The chain couples TRBV20-1 to TRBJ2-1; D is possibly TRBD2 (6 bases). With 6 bases removed from V and 4 bases from J, the gap between germline ends came to 13 bases. The length of the CDR3 is 13 residues. CDR1 is DFQATT, CDR2 SNEGSKA, per germline (reference sequence). CDR3 amino acids: CSAPGLEYNEQFF. The CDR3, as DNA: TGCAGTGCCCCGGGACTCGAGTACAATGAGCAGTTCTTC.

This clonotype was seen more than once but under ten times. The chain is built from TRBV11-2 and TRBJ2-5; D may be TRBD2 (7 bases). The germline CDR1 and CDR2 sequences are SGHAT and FQNNGV. This CDR3 region has 17 residues. V lost 5 bases and J lost 4, with 23 bases in between. The CDR3 nucleotides are TGTGCCAGCAGCCCCTACCTAGGGGGGAGGGCCGGAGAGACCCAGTACTTC. Its translation is CASSPYLGGRAGETQYF.